Shown below are 30 T cell receptor beta chains from a single sample sequenced in a study of blood T cell repertoires in COVID-19. The protocol was immunoSEQ multiplex PCR, while the TCRdb copy is restricted to in-frame clones and leaves out a portion. The table includes 100,000 to 150,000 clones, about 86% detected once. The source material was peripheral blood. These receptors all stem from a woman in her forties or fifties with acute or convalescent COVID-19.

The chain couples TRBV10-3 to TRBJ1-5, with no clear D. CDR1 ENHRY and CDR2 SYGVKD come from the germline V gene. V shed 8 bases and J shed 0 bases, with 8 bases lying between them. The CDR3 length is 13 residues. This CDR3 is CAIRSSSNQPQHF. CDR3 sequence (DNA): TGTGCCATCCGTTCGAGTAGCAATCAGCCCCAGCATTTT.

The V call is TRBV6-1, the J call TRBJ1-2, with TRBD1 identical over 9 bases. Germline CDR1 and CDR2: MNHNS and SASEGT. With 3 bases clipped from V and 4 bases from J, the junction kept 3 bases outside the gene matches. This CDR3 comprises 14 residues. The DNA for the CDR3 is TGTGCCAGCAGTGAGGGGACAGGGACCTATGGCTACACCTTC. Amino acid sequence: CASSEGTGTYGYTF.

J is TRBJ1-1 and V is TRBV15; a possible D gene is TRBD1 (6 bases). Germline lookup yields CDR1 LNHNV and CDR2 YYDKDF (reference sequence). Trimming removed 3 bases at V and 1 base at J, with 15 bases between. This CDR3 is 16 amino acids long. As DNA, the CDR3 is TGTGCCACCAGCAGCCAACCTCAGACAGGGAACACTGAAGCTTTCTTT. The encoded protein is CATSSQPQTGNTEAFF.

This clone was counted a single time. The gene calls are TRBV21-1 and TRBJ2-7; the table names TRBD2, a call not compared with the DNA. TRBV21-1 is a recognized pseudogene. The CDR3 sequence is 18 residues long. The CDR3 here is CASSIMGRHLSPGYEQYF. The CDR3 DNA sequence: TGTGCCAGCAGCATTATGGGGAGACACCTTTCTCCGGGCTACGAGCAGTACTTC.

The chain joins TRBV3-1 (or the pseudogene TRBV3-2) to TRBJ1-1; D might be TRBD1 (6 bases). This CDR3 region has 15 residues. The germline CDR1 and CDR2 sequences are LGHDT and YNNKEL (reference sequence). Trimming pared 4 bases from V and 3 bases from J, leaving 15 bases between. The CDR3 region has the DNA TGTGCCAGCAGCCCCTATGGCAGGGGTGACACTGAAGCTTTCTTT. Encoded protein: CASSPYGRGDTEAFF.

The J gene is TRBJ1-5, the V gene TRBV18, with D possibly being TRBD1 (6 bases). The germline gives CDR1 KGHSH, CDR2 LQKENI. This CDR3 contains 13 residues. Trimming took off 8 bases at V and 4 bases at J, with 12 bases between the two ends. The CDR3 DNA reads as TGTGCCAGCGCCTTACAGGGAAATCAGCCCCAGCATTTT. As protein: CASALQGNQPQHF.

The chain couples TRBV6-4 to TRBJ1-1; D is perhaps TRBD1 (6 bases). The CDR3 length is 13 residues. Deletions cut 5 bases from V and 7 bases from J, with 14 bases between. Germline V gene sequence: CDR1 MRHNA, CDR2 SNTAGT. CDR3 protein: CASSSQGGGEAFF. In DNA, the CDR3 is TGTGCCAGCAGTTCTCAAGGGGGGGGTGAAGCTTTCTTT.

V and J are TRBV6-5 and TRBJ1-5; D might be TRBD1 (5 bases). Per the germline V gene, CDR1 is MNHEY and CDR2 is SVGAGI. This CDR3 is 13 amino acids long. V was trimmed by 7 bases and J by 4 bases, leaving 11 bases between them. CDR3 residues: CASNQGLNQPQHF. The CDR3 nucleotides read TGTGCCAGCAATCAGGGTCTTAATCAGCCCCAGCATTTT.

V is TRBV28 and J is TRBJ2-1; 12 bases agree with TRBD1. In germline, CDR1 is MDHEN, CDR2 SYDVKM. Unmatched junction bases numbered 4, after V lost 0 bases and J lost 7 bases. The CDR3 totals 16 residues. As DNA, the CDR3 is TGTGCCAGCAGTTTATGGGGACAGGGGGCGGAGAATGAGCAGTTCTTC. Its translation: CASSLWGQGAENEQFF. Full variable domain (rest looked up from reference TRBV28 and TRBJ2-1): DVKVTQSSRYLVKRTGEKVFLECVQDMDHENMFWYRQDPGLGLRLIYFSYDVKMKEKGDIPEGYSVSREKKERFSLILESASTNQTSMYLCASSLWGQGAENEQFFGPGTRLTVL.

This chain connects TRBV5-1 to TRBJ1-2; 7 nucleotides match TRBD1. V lost 1 base to trimming and J lost 5 bases; unmatched junction nucleotides: 11. CDR3 length: 16 amino acids. From germline, CDR1 is SGHRS and CDR2 YFSETQ. The CDR3, as DNA: TGCGCCAGCAGCTTGCGGACAGGACAACACCTTTATGGCTACACCTTC. It specifies CASSLRTGQHLYGYTF.

The genes are TRBV5-1 and TRBJ1-1; the D is unclear. CDR3 length: 15 residues. Germline CDR1 SGHRS, CDR2 YFSETQ. The V end was cut by 0 bases, the J end by 0 bases, with 9 bases between. The CDR3 DNA reads TGCGCCAGCAGCTTGGGTTTCGGTCTGAACACTGAAGCTTTCTTT. Its translation: CASSLGFGLNTEAFF.

The V and J genes are TRBV19 and TRBJ2-3, with 7 bases lining up with TRBD2. The CDR3 totals 15 residues. V lost 3 bases, J lost 3 bases, and 6 bases stayed unmatched. Germline assignment: CDR1 LNHDA and CDR2 SQIVND (reference sequence). The CDR3 loop is CASSIGAGRTDTQYF. The CDR3 region has the DNA TGTGCCAGTAGTATCGGAGCGGGAAGAACAGATACGCAGTATTTT.

The chain joins TRBV19 to TRBJ1-6; the match to TRBD1 covers 8 bases. This CDR3 comprises 15 residues. The V gene's germline CDR1 is LNHDA and CDR2 SQIVND (reference sequence). J gave up 0 bases and V 9 bases, and 4 bases lay outside the gene matches. In DNA form, the CDR3 reads TGTGCCAGCAGGACAGGGAGCTCCTATAATTCACCCCTCCACTTT. Translating it yields CASRTGSSYNSPLHF.

This clone was picked up a small number of times. The chain couples TRBV21-1 to TRBJ2-7; TRBD1 is the table's D call, not checked against the DNA. TRBV21-1 is a pseudogene. The CDR3 extends over 12 amino acids. The CDR3 DNA follows: TGTGCCAGCCGGACAGGTATCTACGAGCAGTACTTC. Translation gives CASRTGIYEQYF.

The CDR3 nucleotides read TGTGCCAGCAGATTTGACAGGTTCCCGACATATAATTCACCCCTCCACTTT. Residues: CASRFDRFPTYNSPLHF. V gene TRBV11-2 combines with J gene TRBJ1-6; possibly TRBD1 for D (6 bases). Germline CDR1 and CDR2: SGHAT and FQNNGV. V lost 6 bases to trimming and J lost 4 bases, with 19 bases between them. The length of the CDR3 is 17 residues.

J is TRBJ2-7 and V is TRBV7-9, with D possibly TRBD2 on 5 matching bases. V dropped 1 base and J dropped 5 bases, with 15 bases sitting between them. CDR1 is SEHNR, CDR2 FQNEAQ, per germline (reference sequence). This CDR3 spans 15 amino acids. The CDR3 region is CASSLGGREMNEQYF. The CDR3 coding sequence is TGTGCCAGCAGCTTAGGTGGCCGGGAAATGAACGAGCAGTACTTC.

The chain uses TRBV5-4 and TRBJ2-4, with TRBD2 matching 8 bases. V was pared by 0 bases and J by 6 bases, with 8 bases of the junction left unmatched. Germline CDR1 reads SGHNT; CDR2 reads YYREEE (reference sequence). CDR3 length: 16 residues. Here the CDR3 reads CASSLDPRGAGNIQYF. The DNA of the CDR3 is TGTGCCAGCAGCTTGGATCCGCGGGGGGCAGGAAACATTCAGTACTTC.

This clone occurred a few times. The chain recombines TRBV7-2 with TRBJ2-1; 9 positions match TRBD1. Germline V gene sequence: CDR1 SGHTA, CDR2 FQGNSA. The CDR3 loop spans 17 amino acids. V lost 3 bases to trimming and J lost 6 bases; unmatched junction nucleotides: 12. CDR3 sequence reads: CASSLVTGTGRTNEQFF. Here the CDR3 DNA reads TGTGCCAGCAGCTTGGTTACCGGGACAGGGAGGACCAATGAGCAGTTCTTC.

In this sample, this clone turned up many times. The chain carries TRBV6-5 and TRBJ1-1; D gene uncertain. The germline CDR1 and CDR2 sequences are MNHEY and SVGAGI. V was cut by 6 bases and J by 4 bases, with 18 bases left in between. The CDR3 consists of 15 residues. The CDR3 reads CASSASGAASTEAFF. Written as DNA, the CDR3 is TGTGCCAGCAGCGCTTCCGGAGCCGCTAGCACTGAAGCTTTCTTT.

This clone was seen a single time. The V and J genes are TRBV19 and TRBJ2-1, with D unresolved. Trimming took 2 bases from V and 5 from J, leaving 10 bases between them. The CDR3 extends over 14 amino acids. Per the germline V gene, CDR1 is LNHDA and CDR2 is SQIVND (reference sequence). CDR3 nucleotides: TGTGCCAGTAGTATACCGCAGTTTAACAATGAGCAGTTCTTC. Translated: CASSIPQFNNEQFF.

V is TRBV28 and J is TRBJ2-3; 11 bases are shared with TRBD2. The CDR3 spans 15 residues. Germline assignment: CDR1 MDHEN and CDR2 SYDVKM. J gave up 5 bases and V 6 bases, and 7 bases lay outside the gene matches. DNA of the CDR3: TGTGCCAGCAGCGTAGCGGGGGGGCAATTAGATACGCAGTATTTT. Translation gives CASSVAGGQLDTQYF.

V is TRBV10-1 and J is TRBJ2-3, with TRBD2 matching 9 bases. Germline loops: CDR1 WNHNN, CDR2 SYGVQD (reference sequence). The CDR3 loop spans 16 amino acids. Trimming cost V 3 bases and J 5 bases; bases outside gene matches: 9. The CDR3: CASSEWSSGEGDTQYF. The DNA for the CDR3 is TGCGCCAGCAGTGAATGGTCTAGCGGGGAGGGAGATACGCAGTATTTT.

This chain links TRBV18 with TRBJ1-2, with D maybe TRBD1 (5 bases). Germline values: CDR1 KGHSH, CDR2 LQKENI. V lost 6 bases to trimming and J lost 2 bases, with 10 bases between them. This CDR3 comprises 13 residues. The DNA of the CDR3 is TGTGCCAGCTCGTTGACAGACAACTATGGCTACACCTTC. Protein sequence: CASSLTDNYGYTF.

The V call is TRBV11-2, the J call TRBJ2-7; 11 bases map to TRBD2. V lost 1 base, J lost 3 bases, and 2 bases stayed unmatched. CDR1 SGHAT and CDR2 FQNNGV come from the germline V gene. This CDR3 region has 15 residues. CDR3 DNA sequence: TGTGCCAGCAGCTTAGGGGGACTAGCGGTCTACGAGCAGTACTTC. Its protein product is CASSLGGLAVYEQYF.

CDR3 sequence (DNA): TGCAGTGCTAGTCAGGGTTGGGGACTCGGTCAGCCCCAGCATTTT. It codes for CSASQGWGLGQPQHF. J is TRBJ1-5 and V is TRBV20-1; a possible D gene is TRBD1 (5 bases). In germline, CDR1 is DFQATT, CDR2 SNEGSKA (reference sequence). V dropped 3 bases and J dropped 6 bases, with 18 bases sitting between them. The CDR3 runs to 15 residues.

V usage is TRBV6-5 and J usage is TRBJ1-1, with D unclear. The CDR3 is 15 amino acids. CDR1 is MNHEY and CDR2 is SVGAGI in the germline V gene. The V end lost 6 bases, the J end lost 4 bases, and 18 bases lay between the germline ends. The CDR3 region is CASSASHPPSTEAFF. DNA for the CDR3: TGTGCCAGCAGCGCTTCACACCCTCCGTCCACTGAAGCTTTCTTT.

The chain couples TRBV2 to TRBJ2-1; 15 bases agree with TRBD2. Germline lookup yields CDR1 SNHLY and CDR2 FYNNEI. The CDR3 contains 16 residues. Germline trimming cut 4 bases from V and 7 bases from J; bases unmatched to any gene: 5. CDR3 loop: CASSGGLAGGPNEQFF. The CDR3 DNA reads TGTGCCAGCAGTGGCGGACTAGCGGGGGGGCCTAATGAGCAGTTCTTC.

This chain uses TRBV9 with TRBJ2-3; 7 nucleotides match TRBD2. J lost 1 base, V lost 6 bases, and 5 bases had no gene match. The CDR3 spans 14 residues. The germline CDR1 and CDR2 sequences are SGDLS and YYNGEE. CDR3 amino acids: CASTSSGGTDTQYF. CDR3 DNA: TGTGCCAGCACCTCAAGCGGGGGCACAGATACGCAGTATTTT. The full variable domain, with the rest looked up from reference TRBV9 and TRBJ2-3, is DSGVTQTPKHLITATGQRVTLRCSPRSGDLSVYWYQQSLDQGLQFLIQYYNGEERAKGNILERFSAQQFPDLHSELNLSSLELGDSALYFCASTSSGGTDTQYFGPGTRLTVL.

CDR3 sequence: CASSLTGDQPQHF. For the CDR3, the DNA is TGTGCCAGCAGCTTAACAGGAGATCAGCCCCAGCATTTT. This rearrangement joins TRBV11-1 to TRBJ1-5, with D tentatively TRBD1 (5 bases). The germline CDR1 and CDR2 sequences are SGHAT and FQDESV (reference sequence). The CDR3 consists of 13 residues. Trimming took 2 bases from V and 5 from J, leaving 7 bases between them.

This clone occurred once. The genes are TRBV5-1 and TRBJ1-6, with 8 bases matching TRBD1. The V gene's germline CDR1 is SGHRS and CDR2 YFSETQ. V lost 1 base, J lost 10 bases, and 16 bases stayed unmatched. The length of the CDR3 is 18 residues. The CDR3 protein is CASSLSQGASEGGSPLHF. CDR3 nucleotide sequence: TGCGCCAGCAGCTTGAGTCAGGGGGCGTCCGAAGGGGGATCACCCCTCCACTTT.